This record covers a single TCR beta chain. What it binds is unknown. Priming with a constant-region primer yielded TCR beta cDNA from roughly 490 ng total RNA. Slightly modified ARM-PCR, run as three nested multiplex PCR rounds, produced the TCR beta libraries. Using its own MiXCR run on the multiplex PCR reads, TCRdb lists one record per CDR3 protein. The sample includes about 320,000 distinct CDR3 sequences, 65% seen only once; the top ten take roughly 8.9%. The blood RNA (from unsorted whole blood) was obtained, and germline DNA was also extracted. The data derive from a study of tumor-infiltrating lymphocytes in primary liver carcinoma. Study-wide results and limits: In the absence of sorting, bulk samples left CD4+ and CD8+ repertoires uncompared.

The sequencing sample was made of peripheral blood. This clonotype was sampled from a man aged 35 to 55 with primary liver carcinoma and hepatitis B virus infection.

CDR3 nucleotide sequence: TGTGCCAGCAACTCCGGGACAGGGGCCCTTACCAACAATGAGCAGTTCTTC. It codes for CASNSGTGALTNNEQFF. The genes are TRBV11-1 and TRBJ2-1; 10 positions match TRBD1. Germline V gene data show CDR1 as SGHAT and CDR2 as FQDESV (reference sequence). CDR3 length: 17 amino acids. Trimming removed 7 bases from V and 5 bases from J; junction bases left unmatched: 14.